These T cell receptor beta chains were read from a single sample in a study of shared clonotypes between healthy human individuals. TCRdb keeps only in-frame clones here, not all; method: immunoSEQ multiplex PCR. The sample records about 670,000 clones, approximately 79% being singletons. The sequencing input was memory CD4+ T cells sorted from blood. These receptors all come from a woman aged 25 to 39 in good health. Each CDR3 is given with its conserved first and last residue. The D gene is left open where the match is weak. Clone size is stated in some rows and not others, as once, few, many or a class when expanded.

V gene,D gene,clone size,J gene,CDR3 protein,CDR3 DNA
TRBV5-1,TRBD1,.,TRBJ1-4,CASSPGQGVPTNEKLFF,TGCGCCAGCAGCCCAGGACAGGGGGTCCCAACTAATGAAAAACTGTTTTTT
TRBV7-2,TRBD2,.,TRBJ2-7,CASSLEASGRQYF,TGTGCCAGCAGCTTAGAGGCTAGCGGGAGACAGTACTTC
TRBV14,TRBD2,.,TRBJ2-5,CASSQVIISGSQETQYF,TGTGCCAGCAGCCAAGTAATTATTAGCGGGAGTCAAGAGACCCAGTACTTC
TRBV18,TRBD1,.,TRBJ1-5,CASSSGTGGSQPQHF,TGTGCCAGCTCGTCCGGGACAGGGGGTAGTCAGCCCCAGCATTTT
TRBV7-9,TRBD1,.,TRBJ2-2,CASTLGDRNTGELFF,TGTGCCAGCACTTTAGGGGACAGGAACACCGGGGAGCTGTTTTTT
TRBV7-2,.,few,TRBJ1-1,CASSPQGNVGNTEAFF,TGTGCCAGCAGCCCACAGGGAAACGTGGGTAACACTGAAGCTTTCTTT
TRBV5-1,TRBD1,.,TRBJ1-5,CASSPGTALNQPQHF,TGCGCCAGCAGCCCCGGGACAGCCCTCAATCAGCCCCAGCATTTT
TRBV25-1,.,many,TRBJ1-5,CASSGLGHPSNQPQHF,TGTGCCAGCAGTGGACTGGGACACCCAAGCAATCAGCCCCAGCATTTT
TRBV29-1,TRBD2,.,TRBJ2-5,CSVDGAGVVETQYF,TGCAGCGTTGATGGAGCGGGAGTCGTGGAGACCCAGTACTTC
TRBV18,TRBD2,few,TRBJ2-7,CASSPSAGAYEQYF,TGTGCCAGCTCACCCTCCGCGGGAGCCTACGAGCAGTACTTC
TRBV5-6,.,.,TRBJ2-5,CASSLSGQQETQYF,TGTGCCAGCAGCTTGTCGGGTCAGCAAGAGACCCAGTACTTC
TRBV5-1,TRBD2,.,TRBJ2-7,CASSTPLAGVDEQYF,TGCGCCAGCAGCACCCCCCTAGCGGGAGTCGACGAGCAGTACTTC
TRBV20-1,.,.,TRBJ1-2,CSARIGDGYTF,TGCAGTGCTAGAATAGGGGATGGCTACACCTTC
TRBV10-1,.,few,TRBJ1-1,CASRPGGLNTEAFF,TGCGCCAGCAGGCCAGGCGGACTGAACACTGAAGCTTTCTTT
TRBV2,TRBD1,.,TRBJ2-7,CASSAGQGPDEQYF,TGTGCCAGCAGTGCGGGACAGGGTCCTGACGAGCAGTACTTC
TRBV30,TRBD1,.,TRBJ1-2,CAWSLGQGAYGYTF,TGTGCCTGGAGTCTCGGACAGGGGGCCTATGGCTACACCTTC
TRBV2,.,many,TRBJ1-4,CASSDSTTNEKLFF,TGTGCCAGCAGTGATTCAACAACTAATGAAAAACTGTTTTTT
TRBV19,TRBD2,.,TRBJ2-3,CASRGSSGLTNTQYF,TGTGCCAGTAGGGGCTCTAGCGGACTCACGAATACGCAGTATTTT
TRBV2,.,.,TRBJ1-1,CASSLGPYTEAFF,TGTGCCAGCAGTTTAGGACCGTACACTGAAGCTTTCTTT
TRBV5-1,.,.,TRBJ2-3,CASSQTELVVTDTQYF,TGCGCCAGCAGCCAAACCGAACTAGTAGTCACAGATACGCAGTATTTT
TRBV5-1,TRBD2,.,TRBJ2-5,CASGLAGQETQYF,TGCGCCAGCGGTTTAGCGGGGCAAGAGACCCAGTACTTC
TRBV6-6,.,.,TRBJ1-1,CASRRGEGRTEAFF,TGTGCCAGTAGGCGGGGGGAGGGGCGGACTGAAGCTTTCTTT
TRBV7-3,TRBD2,.,TRBJ2-2,CASSPEGLAGPGELFF,TGTGCCAGCAGCCCGGAGGGACTAGCGGGTCCCGGGGAGCTGTTTTTT
TRBV4-1,TRBD2,.,TRBJ2-7,CASSPRSTSGYPYEQYF,TGCGCCAGCAGCCCTAGGAGTACTAGCGGATACCCCTACGAGCAGTACTTC
TRBV5-4,.,.,TRBJ2-7,CASSKADLNEQYF,TGTGCCAGCAGCAAGGCCGACCTAAACGAGCAGTACTTC
TRBV20-1,.,.,TRBJ1-1,CSGRENTEAFF,TGCAGTGGGCGCGAGAACACTGAAGCTTTCTTT
TRBV7-8,.,few,TRBJ1-1,CASSSREGSSTEAFF,TGTGCCAGCAGCTCCCGGGAGGGCTCTTCCACTGAAGCTTTCTTT
TRBV28,TRBD1,.,TRBJ1-2,CASSAFRTGGGYTF,TGTGCCAGCAGTGCCTTTCGGACAGGGGGTGGCTACACCTTC
TRBV5-6,.,.,TRBJ2-7,CASSLVGGAFRHEQYF,TGTGCCAGCAGCTTGGTCGGGGGCGCTTTTAGGCACGAGCAGTACTTC
TRBV6-6,.,few,TRBJ2-7,CASSPWQYEQYF,TGTGCCAGCAGTCCCTGGCAGTACGAGCAGTACTTC
TRBV6-1,.,.,TRBJ1-2,CASSRTGGYTF,TGTGCCAGCAGTAGGACGGGGGGCTACACCTTC
TRBV19,.,.,TRBJ1-5,CASSYDKNQPQHF,TGTGCCAGTAGTTATGACAAGAATCAGCCCCAGCATTTT
TRBV19,.,.,TRBJ1-2,CASSAQLGRGIYGYTF,TGTGCCAGTAGTGCCCAACTCGGGAGAGGGATCTATGGCTACACCTTC
TRBV10-2,.,.,TRBJ2-3,CASSESLSIDTQYF,TGCGCCAGCAGTGAGTCTCTGTCTATAGATACGCAGTATTTT
TRBV7-2,TRBD1,.,TRBJ2-1,CASSPGQAYNEQFF,TGTGCCAGCAGTCCCGGACAGGCCTACAATGAGCAGTTCTTC
TRBV19,.,once,TRBJ1-5,CASSIRPRVPHQPQHF,TGTGCCAGTAGTATTCGTCCCAGGGTCCCACATCAGCCCCAGCATTTT
TRBV11-1,.,.,TRBJ1-2,CASSFVEDGYTF,TGTGCCAGCAGCTTTGTGGAGGATGGCTACACCTTC
TRBV5-1,.,few,TRBJ2-7,CASSLVASASYEQYF,TGCGCCAGCAGCTTGGTTGCTAGCGCCTCCTACGAGCAGTACTTC
TRBV6-4,TRBD1,.,TRBJ1-2,CASSEGWQGAGYTF,TGTGCCAGCAGTGAAGGATGGCAGGGGGCTGGCTACACCTTC
TRBV2,.,.,TRBJ1-1,CASSALYTEAFF,TGTGCCAGCAGTGCCCTGTACACTGAAGCTTTCTTT
TRBV10-1,TRBD2,.,TRBJ2-7,CASSGGASGDTYEQYF,TGCGCCAGCAGTGGTGGGGCTAGCGGGGATACCTACGAGCAGTACTTC
TRBV7-2,.,many,TRBJ2-5,CASSLVWDQETQYF,TGTGCCAGCAGCTTAGTTTGGGACCAAGAGACCCAGTACTTC
TRBV28,TRBD1,.,TRBJ1-1,CASRSTGDGSEAFF,TGTGCCAGCAGGTCAACAGGGGATGGGTCTGAAGCTTTCTTT
TRBV6-1,.,.,TRBJ2-5,CASSDSAKETQYF,TGTGCCAGCAGTGATAGCGCCAAAGAGACCCAGTACTTC
TRBV18,TRBD2,.,TRBJ2-1,CASSRTSGRTAYNEQFF,TGTGCCAGCTCAAGAACTAGCGGGAGGACCGCCTACAATGAGCAGTTCTTC
TRBV29-1,.,.,TRBJ2-3,CSVPPPVADTQYF,TGCAGCGTCCCGCCCCCAGTGGCAGATACGCAGTATTTT
TRBV14,.,few,TRBJ1-5,CASSQGSGINQPQHF,TGTGCCAGCAGCCAAGGTTCAGGGATTAATCAGCCCCAGCATTTT
TRBV10-3,TRBD2,once,TRBJ2-2,CAIRGVAGVLTGELFF,TGTGCCATCAGGGGGGTAGCGGGAGTTTTGACCGGGGAGCTGTTTTTT
TRBV13,.,.,TRBJ2-7,CASGRVRYEQYF,TGTGCCAGCGGGCGGGTACGCTACGAGCAGTACTTC
TRBV4-2,.,many,TRBJ1-5,CASSQAGADWGNQPQHF,TGTGCCAGCAGCCAGGCCGGGGCCGATTGGGGTAATCAGCCCCAGCATTTT
TRBV5-1,.,.,TRBJ2-5,CASSLVAGRETQYF,TGCGCCAGCAGCTTGGTGGCTGGGCGGGAGACCCAGTACTTC
TRBV7-6,.,once,TRBJ2-5,CASSLVSGDKRKTQYF,TGTGCCAGCAGCTTAGTTTCCGGGGATAAACGGAAGACCCAGTACTTC
TRBV7-7,.,once,TRBJ1-4,CASSPTTNEKLFF,TGTGCCAGCAGCCCAACAACTAATGAAAAACTGTTTTTT
TRBV5-8,.,.,TRBJ1-1,CASSLRANTEAFF,TGTGCCAGCAGCTTGAGGGCGAACACTGAAGCTTTCTTT
TRBV28,.,.,TRBJ1-2,CASSLFSVDYGYTF,TGTGCCAGCAGTTTATTTTCAGTAGACTATGGCTACACCTTC